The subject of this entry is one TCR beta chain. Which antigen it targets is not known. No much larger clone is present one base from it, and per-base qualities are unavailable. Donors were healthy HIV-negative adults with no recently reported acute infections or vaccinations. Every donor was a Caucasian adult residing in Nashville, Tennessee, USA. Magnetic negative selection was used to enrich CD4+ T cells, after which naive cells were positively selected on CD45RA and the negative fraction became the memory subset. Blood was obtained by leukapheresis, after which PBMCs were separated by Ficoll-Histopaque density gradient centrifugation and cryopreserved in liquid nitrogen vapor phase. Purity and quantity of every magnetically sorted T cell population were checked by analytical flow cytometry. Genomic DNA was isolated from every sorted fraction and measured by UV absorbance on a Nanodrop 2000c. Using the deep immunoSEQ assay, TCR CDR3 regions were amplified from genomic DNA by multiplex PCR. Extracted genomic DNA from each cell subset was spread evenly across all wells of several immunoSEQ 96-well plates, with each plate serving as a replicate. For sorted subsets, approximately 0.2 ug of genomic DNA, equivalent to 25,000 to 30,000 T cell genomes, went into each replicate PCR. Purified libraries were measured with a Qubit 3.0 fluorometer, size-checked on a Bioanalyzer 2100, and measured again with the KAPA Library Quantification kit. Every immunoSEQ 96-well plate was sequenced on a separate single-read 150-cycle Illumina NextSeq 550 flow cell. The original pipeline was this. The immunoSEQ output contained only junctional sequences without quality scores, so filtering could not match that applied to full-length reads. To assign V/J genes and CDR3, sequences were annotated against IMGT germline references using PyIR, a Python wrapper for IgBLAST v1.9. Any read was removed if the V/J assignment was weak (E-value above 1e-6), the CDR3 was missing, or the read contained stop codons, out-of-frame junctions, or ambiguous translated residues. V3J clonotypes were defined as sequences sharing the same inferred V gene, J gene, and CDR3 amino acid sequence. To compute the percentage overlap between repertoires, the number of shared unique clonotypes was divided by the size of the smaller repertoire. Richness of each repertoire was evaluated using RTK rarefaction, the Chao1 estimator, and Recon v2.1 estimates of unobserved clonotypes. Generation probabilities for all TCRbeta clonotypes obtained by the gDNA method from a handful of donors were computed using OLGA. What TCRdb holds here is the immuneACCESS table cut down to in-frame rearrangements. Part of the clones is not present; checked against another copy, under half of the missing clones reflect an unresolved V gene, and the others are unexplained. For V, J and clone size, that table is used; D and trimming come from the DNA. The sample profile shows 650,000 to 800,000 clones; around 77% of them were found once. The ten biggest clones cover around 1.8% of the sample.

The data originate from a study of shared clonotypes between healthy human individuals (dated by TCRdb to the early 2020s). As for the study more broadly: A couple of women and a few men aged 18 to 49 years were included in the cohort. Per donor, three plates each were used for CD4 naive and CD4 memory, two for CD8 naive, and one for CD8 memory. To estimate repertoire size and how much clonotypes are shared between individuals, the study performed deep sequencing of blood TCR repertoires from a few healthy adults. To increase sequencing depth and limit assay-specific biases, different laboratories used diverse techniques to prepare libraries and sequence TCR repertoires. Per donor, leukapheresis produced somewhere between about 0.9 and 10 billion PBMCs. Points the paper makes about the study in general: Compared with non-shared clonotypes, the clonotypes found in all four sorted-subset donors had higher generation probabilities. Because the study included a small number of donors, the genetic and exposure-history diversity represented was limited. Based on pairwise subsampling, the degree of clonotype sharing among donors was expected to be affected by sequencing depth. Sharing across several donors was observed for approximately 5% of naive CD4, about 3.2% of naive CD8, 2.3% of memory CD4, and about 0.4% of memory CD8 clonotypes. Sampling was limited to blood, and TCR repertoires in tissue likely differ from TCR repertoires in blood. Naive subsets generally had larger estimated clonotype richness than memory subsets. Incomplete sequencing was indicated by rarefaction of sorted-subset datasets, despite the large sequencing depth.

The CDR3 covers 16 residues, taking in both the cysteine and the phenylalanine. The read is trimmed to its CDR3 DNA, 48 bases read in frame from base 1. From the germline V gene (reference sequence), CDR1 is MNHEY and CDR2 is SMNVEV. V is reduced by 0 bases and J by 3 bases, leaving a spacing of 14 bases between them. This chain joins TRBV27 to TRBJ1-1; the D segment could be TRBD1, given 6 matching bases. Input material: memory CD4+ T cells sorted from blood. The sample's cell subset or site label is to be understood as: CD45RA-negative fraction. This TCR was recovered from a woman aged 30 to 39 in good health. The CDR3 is CASSLSGRRGHTEAFF. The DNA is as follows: TGTGCCAGCAGTTTATCCGGGCGGCGGGGGCACACTGAAGCTTTCTTT.